This T cell receptor beta chain was observed in a study of blood T cell repertoires in COVID-19. Using immunoSEQ multiplex PCR, the repertoire was profiled, and TCRdb retains in-frame clones only, with some absent. Of roughly 380,000 clones detected, about 90% appear once; the ten largest clones hold around 1.3%. Participants' reported clinical history set cohort assignment. The sample comprised PBMCs or T cells enriched from blood (not recorded which). This clonotype was sampled from a young man who had recovered from COVID-19.

The CDR3 reads CASSASGQVRGGELFF. The CDR3 DNA is TGTGCCAGCAGTGCCTCGGGACAGGTCAGGGGCGGGGAGCTGTTTTTT. The V call is TRBV27, the J call TRBJ2-2; 8 bases match TRBD1. With 5 bases clipped from V and 7 bases from J, the junction kept 12 bases outside the gene matches. This CDR3 is built from 16 residues. Germline loops: CDR1 MNHEY, CDR2 SMNVEV (reference sequence).